These T cell receptor beta chains were read from a single sample in a study of CD8+ T cells in alopecia areata. Profiled with immunoSEQ multiplex PCR; TCRdb holds only in-frame clones, not every one. The data hold over 100,000 clones, with about 46% observed a single time. Here the sequenced sample was CD8+ T cells sorted from blood, taken at week 0. These receptors were collected from a human donor with alopecia areata. CDR3s include the opening cysteine and the closing phenylalanine or tryptophan. The D gene is left open where the match is weak. Expanded clones get a size class; other rows say once, few or many, or leave the size out.

d_call | j_call | clone_size | v_call | cdr3_aa | cdr3_nt
TRBD1 | TRBJ1-2 | - | TRBV4-1 | CASSQADRTSRIYGYTF | TGCGCCAGCAGCCAGGCGGACAGGACGTCAAGAATATATGGCTACACCTTC
- | TRBJ2-7 | once | TRBV6-6 | CASSYGPEQYF | TGTGCCAGCAGTTACGGCCCCGAGCAGTACTTC
- | TRBJ1-2 | - | TRBV29-1 | CSASGQPYGYTF | TGCAGCGCCTCAGGACAGCCCTATGGCTACACCTTC
- | TRBJ1-2 | once | TRBV13 | CASSRIREQGEDGYTF | TGTGCCAGCAGCCGAATACGCGAACAGGGCGAAGATGGCTACACCTTC
- | TRBJ2-3 | - | TRBV7-9 | CASSGSYTDTQYF | TGTGCCAGCAGCGGGAGCTACACAGATACGCAGTATTTT
TRBD1 | TRBJ2-7 | - | TRBV27 | CASSGTGTGRYEQYF | TGTGCCAGCAGTGGTACCGGGACAGGGCGGTACGAGCAGTACTTC
TRBD1 | TRBJ2-3 | - | TRBV30 | CAGTGTGGTDTQYF | TGTGCCGGGACCGGGACAGGGGGAACAGATACGCAGTATTTT
- | TRBJ1-1 | - | TRBV7-2 | CASSLDREGWDTEAFF | TGTGCCAGCAGCTTAGATCGTGAGGGGTGGGACACTGAAGCTTTCTTT
TRBD2 | TRBJ2-1 | few | TRBV29-1 | CSVDGTTPGNEQFF | TGCAGCGTCGATGGGACTACTCCTGGCAATGAGCAGTTCTTC
- | TRBJ2-1 | - | TRBV11-2 | CASSLGPRNEQFF | TGTGCCAGCAGCTTAGGTCCGCGCAATGAGCAGTTCTTC
- | TRBJ2-4 | - | TRBV5-1 | CASSSHSLAKNIQYF | TGCGCCAGCAGCAGTCACAGCCTAGCCAAAAACATTCAGTACTTC